This T cell receptor (beta chain) was observed in a study of T cells in Graves' hyperthyroidism and ophthalmopathy. This CDR3 is built from 16 residues. Trimming left V 2 bases short and J 2 bases short, with 18 bases between. Germline V lookup: CDR1 GTSNPN, CDR2 SVGIG (reference sequence). RNA transcripts provided the source from which TCR beta CDR3 regions were amplified. The HTBI primer set drove a first-round RT-PCR of the TCR CDR3. Each CDR3 protein is one row after TCRdb ran MiXCR on the multiplex PCR reads. The sample yields roughly 420,000 distinct CDR3 sequences, about 15% seen once. This clonotype was obtained from a woman aged 18 to 35 with Graves' hyperthyroidism. Specimen: blood. The chain is built from TRBV30 and TRBJ2-5; perhaps TRBD2 as D (6 bases). The CDR3, as DNA: TGTGCCTGGAGTCCCTCTGCGCTAGCGACACAAGAGACCCAGTACTTC. It yields the protein CAWSPSALATQETQYF. The full variable domain, completed using reference TRBV30 and TRBJ2-5, is SQTIHQWPATLVQPVGSPLSLECTVEGTSNPNLYWYRQAAGRGLQLLFYSVGIGQISSEVPQNLSASRPQDRQFILSSKKLLLSDSGFYLCAWSPSALATQETQYFGPGTRLLVL.